The clone carrying this T cell receptor (beta chain) appeared a few times. What it recognizes is unknown. Full-length variable regions came from constant-region reverse primers plus semi-nested Nested Universal Primer A PCR. TCRdb reanalysed the 5' RACE reads using MiXCR and keeps one entry per CDR3 protein. This sample carries 35,000 to 50,000 distinct CDR3 sequences, just under 30% of them seen once, and the ten largest clones take around 3.5%. Study-wide results and limits: The TCR gene usage of tumor memory CD4+ T cells clustered together with blood and lymph node memory CD4+ cells and with lymph node naive CD4+ cells.

The memory fraction was CD4+CD45RO+CD25- cells. The sample comprised memory CD4+ T cells sorted from a lymph node. Stated subset: memory CD4+ T cells, CD4+CD45RO+CD25-. The sequence came from a female donor with breast cancer.

The CDR3: CASSEATGGTEAFF. The DNA of the CDR3 is TGTGCCAGCAGTGAAGCAACCGGGGGGACTGAAGCTTTCTTT. The V gene is TRBV6-1, the J gene TRBJ1-1, with D maybe TRBD1 (5 bases). Deletions cut 0 bases from V and 5 bases from J, with 10 bases between. This CDR3 is 14 amino acids long. Germline V gene data show CDR1 as MNHNS and CDR2 as SASEGT.